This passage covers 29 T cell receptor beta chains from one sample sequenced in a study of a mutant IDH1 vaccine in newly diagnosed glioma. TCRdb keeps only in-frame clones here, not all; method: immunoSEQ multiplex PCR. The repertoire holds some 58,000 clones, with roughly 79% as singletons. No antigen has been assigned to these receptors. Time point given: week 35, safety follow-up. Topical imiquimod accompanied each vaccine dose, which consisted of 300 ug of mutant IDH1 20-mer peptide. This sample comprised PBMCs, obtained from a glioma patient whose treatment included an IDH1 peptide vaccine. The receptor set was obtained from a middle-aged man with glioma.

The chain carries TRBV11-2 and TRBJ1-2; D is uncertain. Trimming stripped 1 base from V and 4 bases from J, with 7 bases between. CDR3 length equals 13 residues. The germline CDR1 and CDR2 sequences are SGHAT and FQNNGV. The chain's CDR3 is CASSLVTGYGYTF. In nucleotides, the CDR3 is TGTGCCAGCAGCTTAGTGACGGGCTATGGCTACACCTTC.

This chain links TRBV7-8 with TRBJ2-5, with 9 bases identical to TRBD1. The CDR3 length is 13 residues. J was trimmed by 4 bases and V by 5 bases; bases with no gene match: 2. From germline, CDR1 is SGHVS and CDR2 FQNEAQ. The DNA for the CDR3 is TGTGCCAGCAGCCTGGACAGGGGAGAGACCCAGTACTTC. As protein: CASSLDRGETQYF.

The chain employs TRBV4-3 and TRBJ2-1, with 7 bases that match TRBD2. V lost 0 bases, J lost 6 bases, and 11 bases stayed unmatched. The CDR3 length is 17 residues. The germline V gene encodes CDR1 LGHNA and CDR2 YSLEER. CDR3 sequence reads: CASSQEGAAGRGNEQFF. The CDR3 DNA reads TGCGCCAGCAGCCAAGAAGGGGCAGCGGGAAGAGGCAATGAGCAGTTCTTC.

This chain's CDR3 is CASNLDRWVNQPQHF. CDR3 bases: TGTGCCAGCAATCTTGACAGGTGGGTCAATCAGCCCCAGCATTTT. The gene calls are TRBV2 and TRBJ1-5; the D gene is possibly TRBD1 (6 bases). V lost 7 bases and J lost 3, with 16 bases in between. The CDR3 has 15 amino acids. Germline CDR1 reads SNHLY; CDR2 reads FYNNEI.

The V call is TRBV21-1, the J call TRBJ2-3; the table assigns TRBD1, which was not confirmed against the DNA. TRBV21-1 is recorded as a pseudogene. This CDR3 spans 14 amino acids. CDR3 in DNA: TGTGCCAGCAGCCCCACAGTTCCCACAGATACGCAGTATTTT. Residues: CASSPTVPTDTQYF.

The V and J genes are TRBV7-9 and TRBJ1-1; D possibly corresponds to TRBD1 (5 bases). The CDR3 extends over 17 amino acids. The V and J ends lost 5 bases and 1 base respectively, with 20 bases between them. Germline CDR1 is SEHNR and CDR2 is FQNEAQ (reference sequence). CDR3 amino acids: CASSPLSGGGTNTEAFF. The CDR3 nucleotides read TGTGCCAGCAGCCCCCTCAGTGGGGGAGGGACGAACACTGAAGCTTTCTTT. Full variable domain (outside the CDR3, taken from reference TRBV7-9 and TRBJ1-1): DTGVSQNPRHKITKRGQNVTFRCDPISEHNRLYWYRQTLGQGPEFLTYFQNEAQLEKSRLLSDRFSAERPKGSFSTLEIQRTEQGDSAMYLCASSPLSGGGTNTEAFFGQGTRLTVV.

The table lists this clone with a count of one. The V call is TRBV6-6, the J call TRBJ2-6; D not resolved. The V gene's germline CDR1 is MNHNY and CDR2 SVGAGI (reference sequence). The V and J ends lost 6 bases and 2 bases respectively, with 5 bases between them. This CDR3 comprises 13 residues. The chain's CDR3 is CASSLTGANVLTF. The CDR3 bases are TGTGCCAGCAGCTTGACTGGGGCCAACGTCCTGACTTTC.

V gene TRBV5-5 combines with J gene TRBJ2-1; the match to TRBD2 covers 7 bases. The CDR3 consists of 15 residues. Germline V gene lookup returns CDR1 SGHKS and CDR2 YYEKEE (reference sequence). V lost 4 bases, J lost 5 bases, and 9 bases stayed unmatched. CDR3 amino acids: CASSQISGADNEQFF. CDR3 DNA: TGTGCCAGCAGCCAGATAAGCGGGGCCGACAATGAGCAGTTCTTC.

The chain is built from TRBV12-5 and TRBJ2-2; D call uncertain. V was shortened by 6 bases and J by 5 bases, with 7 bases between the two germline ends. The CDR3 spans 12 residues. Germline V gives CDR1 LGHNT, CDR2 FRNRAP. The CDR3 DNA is TGTGCTAGTGGCTTGCCTACCGGGGAGCTGTTTTTT. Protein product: CASGLPTGELFF.

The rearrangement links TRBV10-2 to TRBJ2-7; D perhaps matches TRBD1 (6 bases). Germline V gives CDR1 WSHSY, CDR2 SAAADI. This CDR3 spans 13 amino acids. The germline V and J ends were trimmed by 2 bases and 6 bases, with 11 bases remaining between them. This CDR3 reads CASSENRVGEQYF. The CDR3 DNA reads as TGCGCCAGCAGTGAGAACAGGGTTGGCGAGCAGTACTTC.

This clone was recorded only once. The DNA of the CDR3 is TGTGCCAGCAGCTGGCTACGGGGATCCTACAATGAGCAGTTCTTC. The encoded protein is CASSWLRGSYNEQFF. The V gene is TRBV5-6, the J gene TRBJ2-1; perhaps TRBD2 as D (5 bases). Germline assignment: CDR1 SGHDT and CDR2 YYEEEE. This CDR3 is built from 15 residues. Deletions cut 3 bases from V and 1 base from J, with 11 bases between.

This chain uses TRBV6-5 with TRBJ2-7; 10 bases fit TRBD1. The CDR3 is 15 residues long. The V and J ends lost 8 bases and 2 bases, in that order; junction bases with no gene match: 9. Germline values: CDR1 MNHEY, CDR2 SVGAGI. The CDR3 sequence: CASAPTGTGAYEQYF. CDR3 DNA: TGTGCCAGCGCCCCCACCGGGACAGGGGCCTACGAGCAGTACTTC.

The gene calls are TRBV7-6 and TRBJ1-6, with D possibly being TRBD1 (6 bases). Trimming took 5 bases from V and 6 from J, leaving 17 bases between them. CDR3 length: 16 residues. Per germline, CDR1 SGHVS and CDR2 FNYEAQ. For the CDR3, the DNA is TGTGCCAGCAGCCTCATTTCGGGGGCGCCTAATTCACCCCTCCACTTT. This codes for CASSLISGAPNSPLHF.

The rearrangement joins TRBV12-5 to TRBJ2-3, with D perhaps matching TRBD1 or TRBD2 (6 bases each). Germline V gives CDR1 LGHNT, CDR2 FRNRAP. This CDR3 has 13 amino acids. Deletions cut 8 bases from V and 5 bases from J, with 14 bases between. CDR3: CASRSEGVDTQYF. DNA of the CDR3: TGTGCTAGTCGGTCGGAGGGGGTAGATACGCAGTATTTT. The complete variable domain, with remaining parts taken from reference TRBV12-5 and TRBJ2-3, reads DARVTQTPRHKVTEMGQEVTMRCQPILGHNTVFWYRQTMMQGLELLAYFRNRAPLDDSGMPKDRFSAEMPDATLATLKIQPSEPRDSAVYFCASRSEGVDTQYFGPGTRLTVL.

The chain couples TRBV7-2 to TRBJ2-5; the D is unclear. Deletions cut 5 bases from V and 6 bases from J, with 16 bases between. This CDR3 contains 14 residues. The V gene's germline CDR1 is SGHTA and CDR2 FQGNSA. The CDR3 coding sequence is TGTGCCAGCAGCCAGGACGTCTCCCCCCAGACCCAGTACTTC. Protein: CASSQDVSPQTQYF.

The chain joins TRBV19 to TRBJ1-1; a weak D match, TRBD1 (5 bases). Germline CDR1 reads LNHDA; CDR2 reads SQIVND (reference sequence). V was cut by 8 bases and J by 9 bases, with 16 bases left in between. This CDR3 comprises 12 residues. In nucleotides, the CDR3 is TGTGCCAGTGGGGCGACCGCTCGGCAAGCTTTCTTT. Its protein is CASGATARQAFF.

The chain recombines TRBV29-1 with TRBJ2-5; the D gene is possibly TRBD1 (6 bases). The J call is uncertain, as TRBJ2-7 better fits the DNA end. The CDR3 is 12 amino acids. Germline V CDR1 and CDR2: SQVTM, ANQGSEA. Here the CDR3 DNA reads TGCAGCGTTGGACAGGTGGGCTACGAGCAGTACTTC. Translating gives CSVGQVGYEQYF.

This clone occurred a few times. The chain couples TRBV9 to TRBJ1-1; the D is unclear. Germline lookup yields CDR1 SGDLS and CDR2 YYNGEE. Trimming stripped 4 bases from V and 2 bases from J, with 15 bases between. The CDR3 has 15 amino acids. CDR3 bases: TGTGCCAGCAGCCCACGACACGGGAGTAACACTGAAGCTTTCTTT. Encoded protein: CASSPRHGSNTEAFF.

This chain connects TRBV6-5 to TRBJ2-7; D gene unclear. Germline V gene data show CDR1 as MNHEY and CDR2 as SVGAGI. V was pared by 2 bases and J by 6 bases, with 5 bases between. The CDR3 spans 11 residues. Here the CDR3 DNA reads TGTGCCAGCAGTTACAACGGCGAGCAGTACTTC. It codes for CASSYNGEQYF.

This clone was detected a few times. The CDR3 region has the DNA TGTGCCAGCAGACCAGACAGGGGGCGGAGTGAAAAACTGTTTTTT. It specifies CASRPDRGRSEKLFF. The chain combines TRBV2 with TRBJ1-4; TRBD1 aligns across 10 bases. The CDR3 runs to 15 residues. With 6 bases clipped from V and 7 bases from J, the junction kept 8 bases outside the gene matches. CDR1 and CDR2 from the germline V gene are SNHLY and FYNNEI.

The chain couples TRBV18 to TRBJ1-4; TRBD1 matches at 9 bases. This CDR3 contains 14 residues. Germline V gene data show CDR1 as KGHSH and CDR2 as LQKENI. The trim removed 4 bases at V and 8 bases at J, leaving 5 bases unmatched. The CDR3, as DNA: TGTGCCAGCTCACGGACAGGGGAAAGAGAAAAACTGTTTTTT. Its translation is CASSRTGEREKLFF.

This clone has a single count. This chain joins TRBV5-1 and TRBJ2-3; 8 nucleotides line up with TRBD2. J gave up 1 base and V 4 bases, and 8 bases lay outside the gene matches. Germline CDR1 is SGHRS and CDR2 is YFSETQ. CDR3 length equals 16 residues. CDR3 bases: TGCGCCAGCAGCCAGGTGGGGCGGGGGGGCACAGATACGCAGTATTTT. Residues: CASSQVGRGGTDTQYF.

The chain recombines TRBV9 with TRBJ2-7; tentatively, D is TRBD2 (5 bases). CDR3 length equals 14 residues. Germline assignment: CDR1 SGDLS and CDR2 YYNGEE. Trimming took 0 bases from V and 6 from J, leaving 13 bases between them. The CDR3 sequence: CASSVGGFIGEQYF. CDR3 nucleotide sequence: TGTGCCAGCAGCGTAGGAGGGTTCATCGGCGAGCAGTACTTC. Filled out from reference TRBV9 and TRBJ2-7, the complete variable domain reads DSGVTQTPKHLITATGQRVTLRCSPRSGDLSVYWYQQSLDQGLQFLIQYYNGEERAKGNILERFSAQQFPDLHSELNLSSLELGDSALYFCASSVGGFIGEQYFGPGTRLTVT.

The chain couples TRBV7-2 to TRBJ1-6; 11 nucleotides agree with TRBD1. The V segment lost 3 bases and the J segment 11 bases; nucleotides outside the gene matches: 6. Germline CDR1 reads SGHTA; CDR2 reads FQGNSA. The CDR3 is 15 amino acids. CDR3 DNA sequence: TGTGCCAGCAGCTTGGCGGGACAGGGGGGACCACCCCTCCACTTT. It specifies CASSLAGQGGPPLHF. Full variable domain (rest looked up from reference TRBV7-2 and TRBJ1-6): GAGVSQSPSNKVTEKGKDVELRCDPISGHTALYWYRQSLGQGLEFLIYFQGNSAPDKSGLPSDRFSAERTGGSVSTLTIQRTQQEDSAVYLCASSLAGQGGPPLHFGNGTRLTVT.

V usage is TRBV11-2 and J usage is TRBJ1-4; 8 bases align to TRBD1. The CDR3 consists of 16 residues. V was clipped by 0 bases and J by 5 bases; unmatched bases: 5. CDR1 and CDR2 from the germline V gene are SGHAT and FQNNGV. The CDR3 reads CASSLDLGQGNEKLFF. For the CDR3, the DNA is TGTGCCAGCAGCTTAGATCTAGGACAGGGAAATGAAAAACTGTTTTTT.

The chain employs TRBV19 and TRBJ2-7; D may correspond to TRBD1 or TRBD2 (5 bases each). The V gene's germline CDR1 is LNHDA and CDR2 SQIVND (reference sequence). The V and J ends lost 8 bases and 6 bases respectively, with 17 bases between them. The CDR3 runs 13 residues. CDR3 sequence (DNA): TGTGCCAGTCCTTTGGGGGTTGGGGGCGAGCAGTACTTC. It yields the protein CASPLGVGGEQYF.

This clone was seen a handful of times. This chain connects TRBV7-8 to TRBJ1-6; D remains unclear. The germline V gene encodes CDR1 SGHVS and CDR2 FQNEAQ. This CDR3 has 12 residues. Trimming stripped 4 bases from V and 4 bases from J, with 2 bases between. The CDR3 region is CASSSYNSPLHF. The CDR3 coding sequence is TGTGCCAGCAGCTCTTATAATTCACCCCTCCACTTT. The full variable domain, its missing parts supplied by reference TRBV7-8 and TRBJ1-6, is GAGVSQSPRYKVAKRGQDVALRCDPISGHVSLFWYQQALGQGPEFLTYFQNEAQLDKSGLPSDRFFAERPEGSVSTLKIQRTQQEDSAVYLCASSSYNSPLHFGNGTRLTVT.

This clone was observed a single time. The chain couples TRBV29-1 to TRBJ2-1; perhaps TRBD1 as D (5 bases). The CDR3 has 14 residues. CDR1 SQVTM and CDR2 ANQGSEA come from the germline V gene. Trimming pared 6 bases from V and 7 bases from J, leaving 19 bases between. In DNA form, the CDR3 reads TGCAGCGTGGGGTGGGGATTAGGGGCAAATGAGCAGTTCTTC. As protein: CSVGWGLGANEQFF.

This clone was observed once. The CDR3 loop is CASSSSRLAGGPYEQYF. CDR3 bases: TGTGCCAGCAGCTCCAGTCGGCTAGCGGGGGGGCCCTACGAGCAGTACTTC. J is TRBJ2-7 and V is TRBV13; 12 nucleotides agree with TRBD2. CDR3 size: 17 residues. After removal of 4 bases from V and 2 bases from J, the junction contained 9 bases not matched to a gene. Germline V gives CDR1 PRHDT, CDR2 FYEKMQ (reference sequence).